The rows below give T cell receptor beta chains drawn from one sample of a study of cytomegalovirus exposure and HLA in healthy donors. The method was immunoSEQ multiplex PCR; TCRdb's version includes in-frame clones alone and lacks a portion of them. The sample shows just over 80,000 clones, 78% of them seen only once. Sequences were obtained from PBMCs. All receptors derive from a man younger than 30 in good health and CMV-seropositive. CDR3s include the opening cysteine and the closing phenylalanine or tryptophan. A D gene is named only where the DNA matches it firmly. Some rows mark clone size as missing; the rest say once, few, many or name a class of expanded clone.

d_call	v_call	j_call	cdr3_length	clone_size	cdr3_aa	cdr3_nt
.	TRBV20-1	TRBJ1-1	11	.	CSAMDRGKAFF	TGCAGTGCCATGGACCGGGGAAAAGCTTTCTTT
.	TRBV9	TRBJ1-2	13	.	CASSVGLADGYTF	TGTGCCAGCAGCGTAGGGTTGGCGGATGGCTACACCTTC
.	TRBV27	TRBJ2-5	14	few	CASSSWQALETQYF	TGTGCCAGCAGTTCTTGGCAGGCCTTAGAGACCCAGTACTTC
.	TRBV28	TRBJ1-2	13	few	CASTITTGYGYTF	TGTGCCAGCACCATTACCACCGGCTATGGCTACACCTTC
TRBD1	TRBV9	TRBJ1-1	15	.	CASSVGTGYTTEAFF	TGTGCCAGCAGCGTGGGGACAGGGTATACCACTGAAGCTTTCTTT
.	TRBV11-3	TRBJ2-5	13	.	CASSPTSGETQYF	TGTGCCAGCAGCCCGACGAGCGGAGAGACCCAGTACTTC
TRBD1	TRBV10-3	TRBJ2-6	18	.	CAINTGTGGVSGANVLTF	TGTGCCATCAACACCGGGACAGGGGGCGTTTCTGGGGCCAACGTCCTGACTTTC
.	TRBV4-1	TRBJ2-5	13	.	CASRRTGTETQYF	TGCGCCAGCAGACGCACAGGGACGGAGACCCAGTACTTC
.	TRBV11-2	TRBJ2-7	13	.	CASSLLLYNEQYF	TGTGCCAGCAGCTTATTACTCTATAACGAGCAGTACTTC
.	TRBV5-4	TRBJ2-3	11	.	CASSLGSAQYF	TGTGCCAGCAGCTTAGGAAGCGCGCAGTATTTT
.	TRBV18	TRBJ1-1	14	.	CASSLATGNTEAFF	TGTGCCAGCTCACTAGCGACAGGGAACACTGAAGCTTTCTTT
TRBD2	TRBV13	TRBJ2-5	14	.	CASSPGGIWETQYF	TGTGCCAGCAGCCCGGGGGGGATATGGGAGACCCAGTACTTC
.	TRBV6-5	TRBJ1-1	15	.	CASSYSIGGNTEAFF	TGTGCCAGCAGTTACTCGATCGGAGGAAACACTGAAGCTTTCTTT
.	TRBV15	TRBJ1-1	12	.	CATSREAGEAFF	TGTGCCACCAGCAGGGAAGCAGGTGAAGCTTTCTTT
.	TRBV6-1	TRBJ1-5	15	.	CASRVLTGTNQPQHF	TGTGCCAGCAGGGTACTTACAGGGACCAATCAGCCCCAGCATTTT
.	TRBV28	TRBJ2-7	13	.	CASSPSTSYEQYF	TGTGCCAGCAGTCCGAGTACCTCCTACGAGCAGTACTTC
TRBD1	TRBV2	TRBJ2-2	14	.	CASRKTGSTGELFF	TGTGCCAGCAGAAAGACAGGGTCGACCGGGGAGCTGTTTTTT
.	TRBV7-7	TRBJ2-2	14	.	CASTPNGNTGELFF	TGTGCTAGCACCCCGAACGGGAACACCGGGGAGCTGTTTTTT
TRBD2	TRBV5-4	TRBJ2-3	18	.	CASSSELAGTSGSDTQYF	TGTGCCAGCAGTAGCGAACTAGCGGGAACCTCAGGGTCAGATACGCAGTATTTT
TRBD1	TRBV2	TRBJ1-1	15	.	CASSEFEGALVEAFF	TGTGCCAGCAGTGAATTTGAGGGGGCGTTAGTTGAAGCTTTCTTT
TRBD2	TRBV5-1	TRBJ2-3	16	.	CASSLGASGTTDTQYF	TGCGCCAGCAGCCTGGGGGCTAGCGGGACAACAGATACGCAGTATTTT
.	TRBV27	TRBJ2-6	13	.	CAARVSGANVLTF	TGTGCCGCGAGGGTCTCTGGGGCCAACGTCCTGACTTTC
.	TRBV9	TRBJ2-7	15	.	CASSVDGRGTYEQYF	TGTGCCAGCAGCGTAGACGGTAGGGGAACCTACGAGCAGTACTTC
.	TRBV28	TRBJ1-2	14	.	CASSLRGGYYGYTF	TGTGCCAGCAGTTTAAGGGGGGGGTACTATGGCTACACCTTC
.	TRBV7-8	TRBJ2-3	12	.	CASSYYSDTQYF	TGTGCCAGCAGCTACTACTCAGATACGCAGTATTTT
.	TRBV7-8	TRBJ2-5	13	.	CASSMPEKETQYF	TGTGCCAGCAGCATGCCGGAGAAAGAGACCCAGTACTTC
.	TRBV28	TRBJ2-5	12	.	CASILAGETQYF	TGTGCCAGCATATTAGCAGGGGAGACCCAGTACTTC
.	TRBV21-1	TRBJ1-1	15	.	CASSKVRGVGTEAFF	TGTGCCAGCAGCAAGGTTCGGGGAGTAGGCACTGAAGCTTTCTTT
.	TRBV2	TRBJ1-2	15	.	CASSEDRRVDYGYTF	TGTGCCAGCAGTGAAGACAGGAGGGTTGACTATGGCTACACCTTC
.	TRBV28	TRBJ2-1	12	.	CASSPPLYEQFF	TGTGCCAGCAGTCCCCCCCTATATGAGCAGTTCTTC
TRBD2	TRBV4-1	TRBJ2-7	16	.	CASSHRVGGSSYEQYF	TGCGCCAGCAGCCACCGGGTGGGAGGGTCTTCCTACGAGCAGTACTTC
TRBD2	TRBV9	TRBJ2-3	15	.	CASSPQDGRSMAQYF	TGTGCCAGCAGCCCCCAGGACGGGAGGAGTATGGCGCAGTATTTT
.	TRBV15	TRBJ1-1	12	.	CATSRGLTEAFF	TGTGCCACCAGCAGAGGTCTCACTGAAGCTTTCTTT
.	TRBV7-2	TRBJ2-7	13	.	CASSLGRGREQYF	TGTGCCAGCAGCCTAGGCCGAGGGAGGGAGCAGTACTTC
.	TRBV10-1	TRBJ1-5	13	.	CASSGTVQGPQHF	TGCGCCAGCAGTGGGACAGTTCAAGGGCCCCAGCATTTT
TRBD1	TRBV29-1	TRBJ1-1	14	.	CSVAKTGQYTEAFF	TGCAGCGTCGCTAAGACGGGACAGTATACTGAAGCTTTCTTT
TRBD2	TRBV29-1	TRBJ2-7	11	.	CSVGGLYEQYF	TGCAGCGTTGGGGGACTATACGAGCAGTACTTC
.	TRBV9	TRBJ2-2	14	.	CASSVQGSGGELFF	TGTGCCAGCAGCGTACAGGGATCTGGCGGGGAGCTGTTTTTT
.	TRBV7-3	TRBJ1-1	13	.	CASSLWRGSEAFF	TGTGCCAGCAGCTTATGGCGGGGATCTGAAGCTTTCTTT
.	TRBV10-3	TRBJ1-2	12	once	CAITEGHYGYTF	TGTGCCATCACCGAGGGCCACTATGGCTACACCTTC
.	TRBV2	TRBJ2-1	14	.	CASSRSGRYNEQFF	TGTGCCAGCAGTCGGAGCGGGCGTTACAATGAGCAGTTCTTC
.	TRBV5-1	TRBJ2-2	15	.	CASGAGQGNTGELFF	TGCGCCAGCGGCGCCGGGCAGGGGAACACCGGGGAGCTGTTTTTT
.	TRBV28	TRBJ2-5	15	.	CASSTLRDNQETQYF	TGTGCCAGCTCGACATTACGGGACAACCAAGAGACCCAGTACTTC
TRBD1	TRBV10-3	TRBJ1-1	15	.	CAITPGQGRHTEAFF	TGTGCCATCACCCCGGGACAGGGTAGACACACTGAAGCTTTCTTT
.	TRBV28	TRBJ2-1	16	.	CASSPAGQASYNEQFF	TGTGCCAGCTCCCCTGCGGGGCAGGCCTCCTACAATGAGCAGTTCTTC
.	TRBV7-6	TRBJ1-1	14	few	CASSLGGHNTEAFF	TGTGCCAGCAGCTTAGGAGGCCATAACACTGAAGCTTTCTTT
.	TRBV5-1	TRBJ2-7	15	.	CASSLTSGITYEQYF	TGCGCCAGCAGCTTGACGTCAGGGATTACCTACGAGCAGTACTTC
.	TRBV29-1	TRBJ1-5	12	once	CSVTQANQPQHF	TGCAGCGTTACACAGGCCAATCAGCCCCAGCATTTT